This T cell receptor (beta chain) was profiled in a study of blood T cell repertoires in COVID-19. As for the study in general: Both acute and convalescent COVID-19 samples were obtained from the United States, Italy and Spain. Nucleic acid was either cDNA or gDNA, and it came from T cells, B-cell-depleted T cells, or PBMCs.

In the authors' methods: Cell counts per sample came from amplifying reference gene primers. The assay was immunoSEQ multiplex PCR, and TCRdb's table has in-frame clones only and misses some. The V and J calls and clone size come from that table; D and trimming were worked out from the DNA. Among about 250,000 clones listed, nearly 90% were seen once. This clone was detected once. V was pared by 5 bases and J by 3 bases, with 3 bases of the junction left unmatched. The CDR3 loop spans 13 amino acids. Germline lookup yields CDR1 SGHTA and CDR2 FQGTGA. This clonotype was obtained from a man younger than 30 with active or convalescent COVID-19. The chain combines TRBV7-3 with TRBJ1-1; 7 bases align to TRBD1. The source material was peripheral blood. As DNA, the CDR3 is TGTGCCAGCAGCCGAACAGGGGACACTGAAGCTTTCTTT. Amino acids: CASSRTGDTEAFF.